The present T cell receptor beta chain was sequenced within a study of cytotoxic CD8 clonotypes in ibrutinib-treated CLL. Background on the study: After median approximately 74 months, around 15 stayed in remission, around twelve progressed; responses about 24 partial, 2 complete.

Only in-frame clones appear in the TCRdb table, and some are missing; sequencing was by immunoSEQ multiplex PCR. The sample has some 46,000 clones; under 75% are singletons. The material sequenced was PBMCs, taken after 12 months of ibrutinib treatment. This receptor was identified in a human donor with chronic lymphocytic leukemia.

CDR3 in DNA: TGTGCCAGCAGCCCAGGACTAGCGGGGGGGATAGAGCAGTACTTC. Residues: CASSPGLAGGIEQYF. The chain uses TRBV7-8 and TRBJ2-7, with TRBD2 matching 15 bases. Germline V CDR1 and CDR2: SGHVS, FQNEAQ. This CDR3 has 15 residues. Germline trimming cut 5 bases from V and 7 bases from J; bases unmatched to any gene: 6.